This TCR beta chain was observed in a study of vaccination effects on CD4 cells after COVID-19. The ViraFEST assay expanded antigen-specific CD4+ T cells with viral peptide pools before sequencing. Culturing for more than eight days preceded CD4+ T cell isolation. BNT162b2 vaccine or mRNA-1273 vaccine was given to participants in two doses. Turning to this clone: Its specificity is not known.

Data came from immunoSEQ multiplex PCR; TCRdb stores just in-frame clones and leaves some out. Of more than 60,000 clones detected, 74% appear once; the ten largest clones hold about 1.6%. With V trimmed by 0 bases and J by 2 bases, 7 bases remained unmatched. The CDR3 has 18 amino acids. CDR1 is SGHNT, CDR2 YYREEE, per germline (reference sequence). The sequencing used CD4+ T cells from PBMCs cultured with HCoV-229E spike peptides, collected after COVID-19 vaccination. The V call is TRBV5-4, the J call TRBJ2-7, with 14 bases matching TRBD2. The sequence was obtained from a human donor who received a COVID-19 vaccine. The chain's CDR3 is CASSLEGLAGGLAYEQYV. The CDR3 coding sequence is TGTGCCAGCAGCTTGGAAGGACTAGCGGGGGGCCTAGCCTACGAGCAGTACGTC.